This TCR beta chain appears in the sequencing data of a study of blood T cell repertoires in COVID-19. This table comes from immunoSEQ multiplex PCR, and its TCRdb copy is limited to in-frame clones, with some not included. The sample has over 130,000 clones; roughly 85% are singletons. Membership in each cohort depended on participant-reported clinical history. Germline CDR1 SGHNT, CDR2 YENEEA. The V segment lost 5 bases and the J segment 4 bases; nucleotides outside the gene matches: 13. The CDR3 extends over 18 amino acids. The rearrangement uses TRBV11-3 and TRBJ2-1, with TRBD1 matching 11 bases. The sequence came from a woman aged 50 to 60 who had recovered from COVID-19. The sequenced sample consisted of PBMCs or T cells enriched from blood (not recorded which). The chain's CDR3 is CASSPRGTGGPPYNEQFF. CDR3 DNA: TGTGCCAGCAGCCCGCGCGGGACAGGGGGACCTCCTTACAATGAGCAGTTCTTC.